This T cell receptor beta chain was sequenced for a study of T cells after yellow fever vaccination. This clonotype was seen a handful of times. The antigen is undetermined. It was through 5'RACE template switching that TCR cDNA was made, with a universal primer site and UMIs added. TCRdb re-analysed the 5' RACE reads in MiXCR, keeping a single row per CDR3 protein. The profile covers about 220,000 distinct CDR3 sequences, with more than 3% appearing a single time and around 3% taken by the ten largest. General study points: Post-booster samples contained most primary-vaccination clones (just under 98% CD4, around 89% CD8).

Germline assignment: CDR1 DFQATT and CDR2 SNEGSKA (reference sequence). The germline V and J ends were trimmed by 4 bases and 2 bases, with 15 bases remaining between them. The CDR3 runs to 14 residues. This rearrangement joins TRBV20-1 to TRBJ2-7; no reliable D call. The TCR comes from a man between 18 and 29 years old who received the YFV17D yellow fever vaccine. The source material was CD4+ T cells sorted from PBMCs, sampled 10 days after the yellow fever booster vaccination. Written as DNA, the CDR3 is TGCAGTGCTACAGGACCCACGCCCCCCTACGAGCAGTACTTC. It translates to CSATGPTPPYEQYF.